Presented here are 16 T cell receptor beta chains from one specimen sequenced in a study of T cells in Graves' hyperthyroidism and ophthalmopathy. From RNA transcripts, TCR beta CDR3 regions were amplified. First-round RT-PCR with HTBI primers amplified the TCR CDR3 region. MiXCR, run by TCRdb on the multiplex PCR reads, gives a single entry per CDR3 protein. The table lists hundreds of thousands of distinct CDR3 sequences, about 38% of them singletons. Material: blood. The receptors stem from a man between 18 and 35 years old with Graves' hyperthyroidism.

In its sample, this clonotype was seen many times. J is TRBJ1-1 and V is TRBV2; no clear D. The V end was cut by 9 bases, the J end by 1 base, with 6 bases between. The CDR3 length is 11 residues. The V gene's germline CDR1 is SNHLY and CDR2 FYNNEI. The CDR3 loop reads CASPGNTEAFF. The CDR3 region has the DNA TGTGCCAGTCCAGGGAACACTGAAGCTTTCTTT.

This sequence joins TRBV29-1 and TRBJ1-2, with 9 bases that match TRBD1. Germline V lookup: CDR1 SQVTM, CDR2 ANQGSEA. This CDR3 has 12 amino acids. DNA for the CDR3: TGCAGTCTCGGACAGGGGAGTGATGGCTACACCTTC. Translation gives CSLGQGSDGYTF.

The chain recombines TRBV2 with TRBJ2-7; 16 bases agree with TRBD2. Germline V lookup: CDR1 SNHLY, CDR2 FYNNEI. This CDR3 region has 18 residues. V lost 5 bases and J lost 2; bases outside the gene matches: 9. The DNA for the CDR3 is TGTGCCAGCAGTCCTTGGGGACTAGCGGGAGGGTTGGCCTACGAGCAGTACTTC. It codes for CASSPWGLAGGLAYEQYF.

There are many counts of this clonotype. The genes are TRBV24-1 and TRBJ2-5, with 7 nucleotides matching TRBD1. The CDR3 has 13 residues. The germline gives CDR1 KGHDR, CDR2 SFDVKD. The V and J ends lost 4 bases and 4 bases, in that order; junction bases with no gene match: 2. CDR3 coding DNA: TGTGCCACCAGTGACCCAGGGGGAGAGACCCAGTACTTC. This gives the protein CATSDPGGETQYF.

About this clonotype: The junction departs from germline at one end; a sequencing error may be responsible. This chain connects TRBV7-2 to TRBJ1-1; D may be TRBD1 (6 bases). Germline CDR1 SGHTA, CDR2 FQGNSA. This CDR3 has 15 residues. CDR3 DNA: TGCGCCAGCAGCCAAGCGCGGGGGCGAAACACTGAAGCTTTCTTT. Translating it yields CASSQARGRNTEAFF.

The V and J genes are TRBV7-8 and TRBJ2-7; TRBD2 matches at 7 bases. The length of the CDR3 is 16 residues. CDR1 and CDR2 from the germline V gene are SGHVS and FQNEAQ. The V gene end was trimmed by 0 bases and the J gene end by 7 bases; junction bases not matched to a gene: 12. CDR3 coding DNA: TGTGCCAGCAGCTTAGCGCTGGGGGGAGGGCTGGTTGAGCAGTACTTC. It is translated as CASSLALGGGLVEQYF.

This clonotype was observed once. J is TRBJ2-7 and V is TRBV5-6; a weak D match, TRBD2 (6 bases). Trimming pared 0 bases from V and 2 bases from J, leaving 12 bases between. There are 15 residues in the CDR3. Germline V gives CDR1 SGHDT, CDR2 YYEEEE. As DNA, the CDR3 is TGTGCCAGCAGCTTGGGGAGGGATACCACCTACGAGCAGTACTTC. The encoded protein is CASSLGRDTTYEQYF.

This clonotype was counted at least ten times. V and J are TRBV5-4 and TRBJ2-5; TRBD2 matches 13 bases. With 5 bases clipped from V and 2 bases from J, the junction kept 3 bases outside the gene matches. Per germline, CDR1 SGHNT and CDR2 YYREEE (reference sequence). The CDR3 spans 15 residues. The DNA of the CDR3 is TGTGCCAGCAGACTAGCGGGAGGGCTGCAAGAGACCCAGTACTTC. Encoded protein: CASRLAGGLQETQYF.

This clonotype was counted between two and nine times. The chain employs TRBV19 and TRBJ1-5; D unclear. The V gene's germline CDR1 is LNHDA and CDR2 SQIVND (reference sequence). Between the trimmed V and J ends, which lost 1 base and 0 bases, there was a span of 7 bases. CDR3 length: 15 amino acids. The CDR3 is CASSIGPHSNQPQHF. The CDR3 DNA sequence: TGTGCCAGTAGTATAGGGCCACATAGCAATCAGCCCCAGCATTTT.

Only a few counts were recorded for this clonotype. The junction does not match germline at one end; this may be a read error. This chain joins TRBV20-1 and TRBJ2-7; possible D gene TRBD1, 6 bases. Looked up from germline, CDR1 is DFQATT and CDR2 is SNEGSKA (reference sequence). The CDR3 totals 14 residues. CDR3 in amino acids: CSASPQGYNYEQYF. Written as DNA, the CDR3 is TGCAGCGCTAGCCCCCAGGGGTACAATTACGAGCAGTACTTC.

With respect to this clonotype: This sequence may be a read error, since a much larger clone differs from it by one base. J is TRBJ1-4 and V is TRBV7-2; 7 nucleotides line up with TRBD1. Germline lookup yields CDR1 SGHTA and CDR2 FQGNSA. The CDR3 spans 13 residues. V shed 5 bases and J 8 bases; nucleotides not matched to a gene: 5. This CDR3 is CASSPGQAEKLFF. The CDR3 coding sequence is TGTGCCAGCAGCCCCGGACAGGCCGAAAAACTGTTTTTT.

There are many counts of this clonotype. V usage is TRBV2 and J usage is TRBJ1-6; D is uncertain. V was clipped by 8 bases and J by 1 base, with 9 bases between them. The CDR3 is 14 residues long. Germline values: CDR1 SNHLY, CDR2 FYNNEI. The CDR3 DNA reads TGTGCCAGCTCGGGAGGGTCCTATAATTCACCCCTCCACTTT. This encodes CASSGGSYNSPLHF.

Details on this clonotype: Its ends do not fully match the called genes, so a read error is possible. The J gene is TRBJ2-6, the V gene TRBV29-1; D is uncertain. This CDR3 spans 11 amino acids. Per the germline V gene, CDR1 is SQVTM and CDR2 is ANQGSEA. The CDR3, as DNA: TGCAGCGTTATTGGGGACAACGTCCTGACTTTC. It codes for CSVIGDNVLTF.

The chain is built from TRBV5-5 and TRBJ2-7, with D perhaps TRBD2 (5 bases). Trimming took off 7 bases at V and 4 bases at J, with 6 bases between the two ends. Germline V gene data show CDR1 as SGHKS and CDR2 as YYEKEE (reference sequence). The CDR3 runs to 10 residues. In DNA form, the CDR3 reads TGTGCCAGCGGGGAGTACGAGCAGTACTTC. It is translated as CASGEYEQYF.

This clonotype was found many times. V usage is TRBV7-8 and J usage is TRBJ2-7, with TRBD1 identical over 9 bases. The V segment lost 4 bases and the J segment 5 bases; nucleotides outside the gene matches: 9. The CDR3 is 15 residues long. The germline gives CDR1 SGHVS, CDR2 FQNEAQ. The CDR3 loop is CASSWPGQGIHEQYF. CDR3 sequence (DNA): TGTGCCAGCAGCTGGCCGGGACAGGGAATCCACGAGCAGTACTTC.

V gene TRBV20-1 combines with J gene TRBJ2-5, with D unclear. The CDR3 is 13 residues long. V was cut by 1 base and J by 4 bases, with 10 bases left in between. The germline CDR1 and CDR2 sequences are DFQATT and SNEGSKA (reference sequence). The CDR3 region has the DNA TGCAGTGCTAGAGGGGCACTGCTAGAGACCCAGTACTTC. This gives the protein CSARGALLETQYF.